Listed below are T cell receptor beta chains from one sample, sequenced in a study of human T cells and chemical hapten exposure. A single record per CDR3 protein comes from TCRdb applying MiXCR to the RACE reads. The sample includes 350,000 or so distinct CDR3 sequences, 5.5% to 8% of them seen just once. The material was whole blood, obtained in connection with sensitization to the hapten diphenylcyclopropenone (DPC). All receptors derive from a woman between 18 and 29 years old with alopecia areata. Some clones in this sample may be carry-over from other donors' samples. Each CDR3 is given with its conserved first and last residue. Each record gives: V gene, CDR3 protein.

V gene: TRBV5-1; CDR3 protein: CASSLQGTAGELFF
V gene: TRBV29-1; CDR3 protein: CSGGSYGYTF
V gene: TRBV28; CDR3 protein: CASSSRQGTEAFF
V gene: TRBV6-5; CDR3 protein: CASSYSIGGASRETQYF
V gene: TRBV18; CDR3 protein: CASSPDRVQPQHF
V gene: TRBV20-1; CDR3 protein: CSARDMENQPQHF
V gene: TRBV7-9; CDR3 protein: CASTLAQGAHNEQFF
V gene: TRBV27; CDR3 protein: CASSFRQGVNEQYF
V gene: TRBV20-1; CDR3 protein: CSARVTSTDTQYF
V gene: TRBV5-5; CDR3 protein: CASSPRDFASYEQYF
V gene: TRBV10-3; CDR3 protein: CAIRSSETQYF
V gene: TRBV20-1; CDR3 protein: CSAPWGTGNTIYF
V gene: TRBV10-3; CDR3 protein: CAISEPGTYYNEQFF
V gene: TRBV10-3; CDR3 protein: CAIGLAGGYEQFF
V gene: TRBV27; CDR3 protein: CASSLLQGQPQHF
V gene: TRBV5-1; CDR3 protein: CASSLAPGNTGELFF
V gene: TRBV6-1; CDR3 protein: CASSEFEAAGTQYF
V gene: TRBV29-1; CDR3 protein: CSVTLGNQPQHF
V gene: TRBV7-2; CDR3 protein: CASSLSRDKQFF
V gene: TRBV6-2/TRBV6-3; CDR3 protein: CASSSSGTSPGEQFF
V gene: TRBV12-3/TRBV12-4; CDR3 protein: CASSSENTIYF
V gene: TRBV12-3/TRBV12-4; CDR3 protein: CASSLRRDGYTF
V gene: TRBV7-3; CDR3 protein: CASSPFRSSYNEQFF
V gene: TRBV14; CDR3 protein: CASSQGQGGAQYF
V gene: TRBV2; CDR3 protein: CASSDGAGPLTDTQYF
V gene: TRBV10-1; CDR3 protein: CSLGGELFF
V gene: TRBV18; CDR3 protein: CASSPQQRNSPLHF
V gene: TRBV20-1; CDR3 protein: CSATAGTGTPYEQYF
V gene: TRBV6-5; CDR3 protein: CASSYSMGGAGQPQHF
V gene: TRBV7-3; CDR3 protein: CASSSTGARNSPLHF
V gene: TRBV20-1; CDR3 protein: CSLKGATDTQYF
V gene: TRBV18; CDR3 protein: CASSPAPDTQYF
V gene: TRBV6-2/TRBV6-3; CDR3 protein: CASRKAGATYNEQFF
V gene: TRBV18; CDR3 protein: CANSPGTGIGQPQHF
V gene: TRBV25-1; CDR3 protein: CASSDHSLETQYF
V gene: TRBV4-3; CDR3 protein: CASSQDLGSASDTQYF
V gene: TRBV28; CDR3 protein: CASSIRTEAFF
V gene: TRBV24-1; CDR3 protein: CAIGQGTDTQYF
V gene: TRBV5-1; CDR3 protein: CASSLGATGRNIQYF
V gene: TRBV27; CDR3 protein: CASRESGAYTDTQYF
V gene: TRBV5-1; CDR3 protein: CASSLDGSSYEQYF
V gene: TRBV24-1; CDR3 protein: CATSDWSGGAQETQYF
V gene: TRBV11-2; CDR3 protein: CASSFPRTGARTGELFF
V gene: TRBV6-5; CDR3 protein: CASSPGAAYSYTF
V gene: TRBV18; CDR3 protein: CASSVTTGQAYEQYF